Below are 2 T cell receptor beta chains sequenced from a single sample in a study of shared clonotypes between healthy human individuals. Repertoires were generated with immunoSEQ multiplex PCR, while TCRdb's copy carries only in-frame clones and drops some. The data contain approximately 1,000,000 clones, roughly 80% of them singletons. Material: memory CD4+ T cells from PBMCs. Described subset: CD45RA-negative fraction. The source is a man aged 18 to 35 in good health. Some clones in this sample may be carry-over from other donors' samples.

Notes on this clone: Other nucleotide sequences from this sample produce the same CDR3. This chain joins TRBV27 and TRBJ2-5; tentative D call: TRBD2 (5 bases). Germline V lookup: CDR1 MNHEY, CDR2 SMNVEV (reference sequence). The V and J ends lost 3 bases and 5 bases respectively, with 10 bases between them. This CDR3 has 13 residues. This CDR3 is CASSLSGSETQYF. The CDR3 coding sequence is TGTGCCAGCAGTTTGAGCGGATCGGAGACCCAGTACTTC.

This chain connects TRBV19 to TRBJ1-5; possibly TRBD1 for D (6 bases). Germline CDR1 LNHDA, CDR2 SQIVND (reference sequence). The V end was cut by 8 bases, the J end by 0 bases, with 20 bases between. The CDR3 has 17 residues. The CDR3, as DNA: TGTGCCAGTGGCCGGGGGCCCCCCTTGTATAGCAATCAGCCCCAGCATTTT. Its protein is CASGRGPPLYSNQPQHF.